This T cell receptor beta chain was recorded in a study of CD8+ T cells in alopecia areata. This CDR3 has 16 residues. Germline V gene data show CDR1 as MNHEY and CDR2 as SMNVEV (reference sequence). Between the trimmed V and J ends, which lost 4 bases and 2 bases, there was a span of 18 bases. Following RNA extraction, reverse transcription yielded cDNA that acted as the sequencing template. Clones were read by immunoSEQ multiplex PCR, and TCRdb kept only the in-frame ones, dropping some. The data hold about 150,000 clones, with over 70% observed a single time. The receptor comes from a human donor with alopecia areata. The J gene is TRBJ2-7, the V gene TRBV27; D might be TRBD1 (6 bases). The sample consisted of CD8+ T cells sorted from blood, taken at week 0. DNA of the CDR3: TGTGCCAGCAGTTCTGGAAGGGGGAGAGCTGCCTACGAGCAGTACTTC. It specifies CASSSGRGRAAYEQYF.